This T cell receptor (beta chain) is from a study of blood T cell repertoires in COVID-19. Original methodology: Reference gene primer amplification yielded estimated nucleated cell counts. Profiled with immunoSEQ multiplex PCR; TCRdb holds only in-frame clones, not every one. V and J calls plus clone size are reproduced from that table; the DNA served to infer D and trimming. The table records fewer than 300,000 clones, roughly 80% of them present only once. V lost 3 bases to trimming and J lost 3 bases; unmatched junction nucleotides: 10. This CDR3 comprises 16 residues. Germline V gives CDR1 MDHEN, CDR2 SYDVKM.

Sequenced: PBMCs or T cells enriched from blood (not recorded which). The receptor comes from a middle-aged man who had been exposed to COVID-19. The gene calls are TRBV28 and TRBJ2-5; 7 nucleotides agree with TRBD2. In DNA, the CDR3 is TGTGCCAGCAGTTTTCCGGGGAGGGAGGGCAAAGAGACCCAGTACTTC. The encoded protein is CASSFPGREGKETQYF.